Sequencing of this TCR beta chain was carried out in a study of control samples from healthy donors and cancer patients. The ends were cut back, 6 bases at V and 4 bases at J, with 10 bases in the middle. The CDR3 runs to 13 residues. CDR1 LGHNT and CDR2 FRNRAP come from the germline V gene. Libraries were prepared by immunoSEQ multiplex PCR; TCRdb keeps only in-frame clonotypes and omits some of them. This table has 65,000 to 100,000 clones, about 89% appearing once. The material sequenced was blood. The V call is TRBV12-5, the J call TRBJ2-1; D is unresolved. The receptor was isolated from a man in his fifties or sixties in good health. The CDR3 coding sequence is TGTGCTAGTGGCCCGGACGGATACAATGAGCAGTTCTTC. Protein product: CASGPDGYNEQFF.